These 24 T cell receptor beta chains were sequenced from one sample in a study of blood T cell repertoires in COVID-19. The repertoire was sequenced with immunoSEQ multiplex PCR; TCRdb's copy has only in-frame clones and lacks some. This table has a few hundred thousand clones, around 90% appearing once. The sequencing input was peripheral blood. The receptors stem from a woman aged 55-69 years with COVID-19, enrolled during active disease.

Only a few counts were recorded for this clone. This sequence joins TRBV19 and TRBJ1-2, with D possibly TRBD1 on 5 matching bases. Germline CDR1 reads LNHDA; CDR2 reads SQIVND (reference sequence). The V gene lost 1 base and the J gene lost 3 bases, with 15 bases spanning the gap. This CDR3 region has 16 residues. CDR3 nucleotide sequence: TGTGCCAGTAGTATAGTGGGGCGGGACGGCCACTATGGCTACACCTTC. It codes for CASSIVGRDGHYGYTF.

The genes are TRBV6-5 and TRBJ1-4; D possibly corresponds to TRBD1 (5 bases). Trimming shortened V by 6 bases and J by 4 bases, and 15 bases separated the two germline ends. The CDR3 has 15 residues. Germline V gives CDR1 MNHEY, CDR2 SVGAGI. The CDR3 sequence is CASRTGDGYNEKLFF. The CDR3 DNA reads TGTGCCAGCAGGACGGGGGACGGATATAATGAAAAACTGTTTTTT.

The chain uses TRBV5-1 and TRBJ2-7, with TRBD1 matching 7 bases. This CDR3 has 14 residues. Germline V lookup: CDR1 SGHRS, CDR2 YFSETQ. With V trimmed by 3 bases and J by 0 bases, 3 bases remained unmatched. Written as DNA, the CDR3 is TGCGCCAGCAGCTCGACAGGGAACTCCTACGAGCAGTACTTC. This translates into CASSSTGNSYEQYF. Full variable domain (remainder filled in from reference TRBV5-1 and TRBJ2-7): KAGVTQTPRYLIKTRGQQVTLSCSPISGHRSVSWYQQTPGQGLQFLFEYFSETQRNKGNFPGRFSGRQFSNSRSEMNVSTLELGDSALYLCASSSTGNSYEQYFGPGTRLTVT.

The V call is TRBV19, the J call TRBJ1-5; D unclear. Germline V gene lookup returns CDR1 LNHDA and CDR2 SQIVND (reference sequence). The CDR3 is made up of 15 amino acids. Trimming stripped 1 base from V and 0 bases from J, with 7 bases between. The CDR3 loop reads CASSIGGYSNQPQHF. The CDR3 DNA reads as TGTGCCAGTAGTATAGGAGGGTATAGCAATCAGCCCCAGCATTTT.

The genes are TRBV14 and TRBJ2-1, with D possibly being TRBD1 (6 bases). Germline V CDR1 and CDR2: SGHDN, FVKESK. This CDR3 comprises 13 residues. V was clipped by 1 base and J by 9 bases, with 10 bases between them. The CDR3, as DNA: TGTGCCAGCAGCCAAGTACAGGGAATTGAGCAGTTCTTC. It specifies CASSQVQGIEQFF.

The chain couples TRBV5-1 to TRBJ1-1, with a tentative D call TRBD1 (5 bases). Per the germline V gene, CDR1 is SGHRS and CDR2 is YFSETQ. Trimming removed 3 bases at V and 0 bases at J, with 9 bases between. The CDR3 is 14 amino acids. CDR3 amino acids: CASSSWDLNTEAFF. The CDR3 DNA reads as TGCGCCAGCAGCTCCTGGGACTTGAACACTGAAGCTTTCTTT.

The chain uses TRBV5-4 and TRBJ1-2; D call uncertain. The V gene's germline CDR1 is SGHNT and CDR2 YYREEE (reference sequence). The CDR3 runs 12 residues. The ends were cut back, 1 base at V and 4 bases at J, with 5 bases in the middle. The DNA of the CDR3 is TGTGCCAGCAGCTTGACAGCCTATGGCTACACCTTC. It yields the protein CASSLTAYGYTF.

The chain couples TRBV6-2 or TRBV6-3 to TRBJ2-6, with a tentative D call TRBD1 (5 bases). V was pared by 6 bases and J by 0 bases, with 15 bases between. The CDR3 length is 17 residues. Per germline, CDR1 MNHEY and CDR2 SVGEGT. CDR3 nucleotide sequence: TGTGCCAGCAGCCCTCGGACACCCTCCTCTGGGGCCAACGTCCTGACTTTC. Its protein is CASSPRTPSSGANVLTF.

This clone has only a few counts. The rearrangement links TRBV5-8 to TRBJ1-4; TRBD1 matches at 10 bases. The trim removed 2 bases at V and 6 bases at J, leaving 4 bases unmatched. Germline V gene lookup returns CDR1 SGHTS and CDR2 YDEGEE. This CDR3 region has 15 residues. The DNA for the CDR3 is TGTGCCAGCAGCTTCCAAGGGACAGGGGATGAAAAACTGTTTTTT. Translated, it gives CASSFQGTGDEKLFF.

The chain uses TRBV9 and TRBJ2-7, with TRBD1 identical over 8 bases. Germline loops: CDR1 SGDLS, CDR2 YYNGEE. J gave up 4 bases and V 0 bases, and 15 bases lay outside the gene matches. The CDR3 loop spans 18 amino acids. The CDR3 nucleotides are TGTGCCAGCAGCGTAGCTACGGACGGACAGGGAGCTCGGTACGAGCAGTACTTC. Amino acids: CASSVATDGQGARYEQYF.

V and J are TRBV5-1 and TRBJ1-2; no clear D gene. V was cut by 3 bases and J by 4 bases, with 13 bases left in between. CDR1 and CDR2 from the germline V gene are SGHRS and YFSETQ. The CDR3 length is 14 residues. DNA for the CDR3: TGCGCCAGCAGCTCTCGGGGAGACCCCTATGGCTACACCTTC. Translated: CASSSRGDPYGYTF.

CDR3 nucleotides: TGCGCCAGCAGCTCACGTGGAGATATAACGAGCTACGGGTCGGAGCAGTTCTTC. Residues: CASSSRGDITSYGSEQFF. The V call is TRBV5-1, the J call TRBJ2-1; D is unresolved. The V and J ends lost 3 bases and 10 bases respectively, with 29 bases between them. The CDR3 has 18 residues. The germline V gene encodes CDR1 SGHRS and CDR2 YFSETQ.

This chain uses TRBV28 with TRBJ2-7; D may be TRBD1 (6 bases). The CDR3 has 13 amino acids. V was trimmed by 8 bases and J by 3 bases, leaving 14 bases between them. CDR1 MDHEN and CDR2 SYDVKM come from the germline V gene. CDR3 region: CASHGQTYYEQYF. CDR3 in DNA: TGTGCCAGCCATGGACAGACCTACTACGAGCAGTACTTC.

A few counts support this clone. The chain recombines TRBV7-3 with TRBJ2-1; D is unclear. This CDR3 spans 13 amino acids. Germline V gives CDR1 SGHTA, CDR2 FQGTGA. V shed 3 bases and J shed 7 bases, with 10 bases lying between them. CDR3 residues: CASSLHTANEQFF. The CDR3 coding sequence is TGTGCCAGCAGCTTGCATACAGCAAATGAGCAGTTCTTC. The complete variable domain, with remaining parts taken from reference TRBV7-3 and TRBJ2-1, reads GAGVSQTPSNKVTEKGKYVELRCDPISGHTALYWYRQSLGQGPEFLIYFQGTGAADDSGLPNDRFFAVRPEGSVSTLKIQRTERGDSAVYLCASSLHTANEQFFGPGTRLTVL.

This clone has just a few counts. This chain connects TRBV7-2 to TRBJ1-5; no reliable D call. Germline CDR1 SGHTA, CDR2 FQGNSA. Between the trimmed V and J ends, which lost 4 bases and 3 bases, there was a span of 10 bases. The CDR3 length is 14 residues. The CDR3 DNA follows: TGTGCCAGCAGCTCCAAGACTAACAATCAGCCCCAGCATTTT. Translation gives CASSSKTNNQPQHF.

This clone is a singleton in its sample. V gene TRBV6-2 or TRBV6-3 combines with J gene TRBJ1-1, with 11 bases that match TRBD1. Germline CDR1 is MNHEY and CDR2 is SVGEGT. After removal of 6 bases from V and 0 bases from J, the junction contained 6 bases not matched to a gene. This CDR3 comprises 16 residues. This chain's CDR3 is CASSGDRGIMNTEAFF. As DNA, the CDR3 is TGTGCCAGCAGCGGGGACAGGGGGATCATGAACACTGAAGCTTTCTTT.

Of note for this clone: The junction does not match germline at one end; this may be a read error. The V and J genes are TRBV11-3 and TRBJ2-1, with 8 bases fitting TRBD1. The CDR3 totals 15 residues. Germline V gives CDR1 SGHNT, CDR2 YENEEA. CDR3 sequence reads: CASSLDRGEYNEQFF. CDR3 DNA: TGTGCCAGCAGCCTAGACAGGGGAGAATACAATGAGCAGTTCTTC. The full variable domain, completed using reference TRBV11-3 and TRBJ2-1, is EAGVVQSPRYKIIEKKQPVAFWCNPISGHNTLYWYLQNLGQGPELLIRYENEEAVDDSQLPKDRFSAERLKGVDSTLKIQPAELGDSAVYLCASSLDRGEYNEQFFGPGTRLTVL.

This rearrangement joins TRBV18 to TRBJ2-7; 13 bases line up with TRBD2. Germline V CDR1 and CDR2: KGHSH, LQKENI. CDR3 length: 18 residues. The V gene end was trimmed by 4 bases and the J gene end by 2 bases; junction bases not matched to a gene: 11. This CDR3 is CASSLSGTSGASTYEQYF. The CDR3 DNA reads TGTGCCAGCTCACTTTCCGGGACTAGCGGGGCCTCTACCTACGAGCAGTACTTC. Full variable domain (remainder filled in from reference TRBV18 and TRBJ2-7): NAGVMQNPRHLVRRRGQEARLRCSPMKGHSHVYWYRQLPEEGLKFMVYLQKENIIDESGMPKERFSAEFPKEGPSILRIQQVVRGDSAAYFCASSLSGTSGASTYEQYFGPGTRLTVT.

The genes are TRBV5-4 and TRBJ1-4, with D unresolved. The CDR3 has 16 residues. The germline CDR1 and CDR2 sequences are SGHNT and YYREEE (reference sequence). V was cut by 4 bases and J by 0 bases, with 13 bases left in between. CDR3 region: CASSTGGSATNEKLFF. CDR3 bases: TGTGCCAGCAGCACCGGCGGATCAGCAACTAATGAAAAACTGTTTTTT.

The chain recombines TRBV5-4 with TRBJ1-2, with 7 positions matching TRBD1. Germline V lookup: CDR1 SGHNT, CDR2 YYREEE (reference sequence). CDR3 size: 15 residues. V shed 1 base, J shed 1 base, and the junction held 4 bases outside the gene matches. CDR3: CASSLQGGNNYGYTF. CDR3 bases: TGTGCCAGCAGCTTGCAAGGGGGCAATAACTATGGCTACACCTTC. Complete variable domain (other parts from reference TRBV5-4 and TRBJ1-2): ETGVTQSPTHLIKTRGQQVTLRCSSQSGHNTVSWYQQALGQGPQFIFQYYREEENGRGNFPPRFSGLQFPNYSSELNVNALELDDSALYLCASSLQGGNNYGYTFGSGTRLTVV.

The chain has TRBV7-9 and TRBJ1-1, with D possibly matching TRBD1 (6 bases). Trimming removed 4 bases at V and 0 bases at J, with 9 bases between. CDR3 length: 14 residues. Germline V gives CDR1 SEHNR, CDR2 FQNEAQ (reference sequence). As DNA, the CDR3 is TGTGCCAGCAGCTACAGGGACATGAACACTGAAGCTTTCTTT. Its translation: CASSYRDMNTEAFF.

V is TRBV18 and J is TRBJ1-2; 8 bases line up with TRBD1. V lost 2 bases, J lost 7 bases, and 6 bases stayed unmatched. Per germline, CDR1 KGHSH and CDR2 LQKENI. The CDR3 is 14 residues long. The CDR3 nucleotides are TGTGCCAGCTCACCATCTCAGGGGGCGGCTGGCTACACCTTC. As protein: CASSPSQGAAGYTF.

This CDR3 is CSVGVGSMNTEAFF. The CDR3, as DNA: TGCAGCGTTGGAGTCGGGAGTATGAACACTGAAGCTTTCTTT. V usage is TRBV29-1 and J usage is TRBJ1-1; D gene uncertain. Trimming left V 4 bases short and J 0 bases short, with 12 bases between. This CDR3 comprises 14 residues. Germline V lookup: CDR1 SQVTM, CDR2 ANQGSEA.

This chain's CDR3 is CSASTGPRNQPQHF. The CDR3 DNA follows: TGCAGTGCTAGTACAGGGCCCCGCAATCAGCCCCAGCATTTT. The rearrangement links TRBV20-1 to TRBJ1-5, with D perhaps matching TRBD1 (6 bases). The length of the CDR3 is 14 residues. V lost 3 bases and J 2 bases, leaving 11 bases between the germline ends. The germline V gene has CDR1 DFQATT and CDR2 SNEGSKA (reference sequence).